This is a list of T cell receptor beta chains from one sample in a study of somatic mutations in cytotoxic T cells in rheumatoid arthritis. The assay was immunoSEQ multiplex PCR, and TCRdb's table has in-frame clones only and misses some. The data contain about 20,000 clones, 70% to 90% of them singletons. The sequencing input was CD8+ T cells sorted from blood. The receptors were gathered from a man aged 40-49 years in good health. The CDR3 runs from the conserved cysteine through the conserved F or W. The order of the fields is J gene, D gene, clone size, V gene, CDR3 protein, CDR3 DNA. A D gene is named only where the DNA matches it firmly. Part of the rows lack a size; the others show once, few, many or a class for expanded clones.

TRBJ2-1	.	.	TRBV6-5	CASSYSVGPSTRVF	TGTGCCAGCAGTTACAGCGTCGGTCCGTCCACTCGTGTCTTC
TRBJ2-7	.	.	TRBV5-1	CASGVVGASYEQYF	TGCGCCAGTGGGGTCGTGGGGGCCTCCTACGAGCAGTACTTC
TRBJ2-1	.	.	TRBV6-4	CASSDDGESYNEQFF	TGTGCCAGCAGTGACGACGGAGAATCCTACAATGAGCAGTTCTTC
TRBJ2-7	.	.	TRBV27	CASSLLPVSGFYEQYF	TGTGCCAGCAGTTTACTGCCAGTTTCGGGATTCTACGAGCAGTACTTC
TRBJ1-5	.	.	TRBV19	CASSPAAYSNQPQHF	TGTGCCAGTAGTCCGGCAGCATATAGCAATCAGCCCCAGCATTTT
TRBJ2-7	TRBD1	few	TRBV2	CASRPGQASYEQYF	TGTGCCAGCAGACCGGGACAGGCCTCCTACGAGCAGTACTTC
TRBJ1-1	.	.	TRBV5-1	CASSPTGSPTEAFF	TGCGCCAGCAGCCCAACCGGGTCCCCCACTGAAGCTTTCTTT
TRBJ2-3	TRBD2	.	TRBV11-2	CASSLFDGLAGVDTQYF	TGTGCCAGCAGCTTATTCGATGGACTAGCGGGAGTTGATACGCAGTATTTT
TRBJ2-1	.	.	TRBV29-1	CSVDALTGFAYNEQFF	TGCAGCGTTGATGCCCTAACGGGTTTTGCCTACAATGAGCAGTTCTTC
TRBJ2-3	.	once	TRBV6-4	CASSEGLLPQYF	TGTGCCAGCAGTGAGGGACTCCTACCGCAGTATTTT
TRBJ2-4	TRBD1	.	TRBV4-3	CASSLTGEIGNIQYF	TGCGCCAGCAGTTTAACAGGGGAGATTGGAAACATTCAGTACTTC
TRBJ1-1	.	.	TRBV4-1	CASSHLANTEAFF	TGCGCCAGCAGCCATTTAGCGAACACTGAAGCTTTCTTT
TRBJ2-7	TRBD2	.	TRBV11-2	CASSLVSGGRAGYEQYF	TGTGCCAGCAGCTTAGTCTCCGGCGGGAGGGCCGGGTACGAGCAGTACTTC
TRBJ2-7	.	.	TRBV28	CAKTVSYEQYF	TGTGCCAAAACCGTATCCTACGAGCAGTACTTC
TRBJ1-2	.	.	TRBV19	CASSRPVRDRVSGYTF	TGTGCCAGTAGTCGGCCCGTCCGGGACCGCGTTTCGGGCTACACCTTC
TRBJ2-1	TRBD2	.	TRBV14	CASSPKVGLASIRNEQFF	TGTGCCAGCAGCCCTAAGGTGGGACTAGCGTCAATTCGGAATGAGCAGTTCTTC
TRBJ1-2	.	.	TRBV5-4	CASTTFGGINHGYTF	TGTGCCAGCACCACCTTCGGGGGGATTAATCATGGCTACACCTTC
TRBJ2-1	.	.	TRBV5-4	CASSYREGNEQFF	TGTGCCAGCAGCTACAGGGAGGGCAATGAGCAGTTCTTC
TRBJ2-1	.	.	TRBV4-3	CASSQDLDNEQFF	TGCGCCAGCAGCCAAGATCTGGACAATGAGCAGTTCTTC
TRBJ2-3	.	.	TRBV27	CASRAGDTQYF	TGTGCCAGCAGGGCAGGGGATACGCAGTATTTT
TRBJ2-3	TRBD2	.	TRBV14	CASSQYVGRVGTDTQYF	TGTGCCAGCAGCCAATACGTCGGGAGGGTCGGGACAGATACGCAGTATTTT
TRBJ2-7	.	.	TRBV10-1	CASSEGGRAYEQYF	TGCGCCAGCAGTGAGGGCGGCAGAGCATACGAGCAGTACTTC
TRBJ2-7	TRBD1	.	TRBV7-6	CASSSISADRGSYEQYF	TGTGCCAGCAGCTCAATTTCGGCGGACAGGGGATCCTACGAGCAGTACTTC
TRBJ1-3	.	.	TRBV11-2	CASAGGDSGNTIYF	TGTGCCAGCGCCGGGGGGGACTCTGGAAACACCATATATTTT
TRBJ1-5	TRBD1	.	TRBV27	CASSLDTGGDQPQHF	TGTGCCAGCAGTTTAGACACAGGGGGCGATCAGCCCCAGCATTTT
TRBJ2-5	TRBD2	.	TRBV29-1	CSVSGRETQYF	TGCAGCGTCAGCGGGAGAGAGACCCAGTACTTC
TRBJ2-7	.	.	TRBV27	CASSLTPEGAYEQYF	TGTGCCAGCAGTCTTACCCCTGAAGGGGCCTACGAGCAGTACTTC
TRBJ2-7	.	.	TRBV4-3	CASSQGRSPRFEQYF	TGCGCCAGCAGCCAAGGGCGGAGCCCTCGGTTCGAGCAGTACTTC
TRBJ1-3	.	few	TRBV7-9	CASSALRNTIYF	TGTGCCAGCAGCGCCTTAAGAAACACCATATATTTT
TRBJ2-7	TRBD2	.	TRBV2	CASRGEGPSEQYF	TGTGCCAGCAGGGGGGAGGGGCCAAGCGAGCAGTACTTC
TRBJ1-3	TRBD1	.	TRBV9	CASSVRGQLGNTIYF	TGTGCCAGCAGCGTCCGGGGACAGCTTGGAAACACCATATATTTT
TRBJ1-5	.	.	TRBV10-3	CAISDPRANQPQHF	TGTGCCATCAGTGACCCGAGGGCTAATCAGCCCCAGCATTTT
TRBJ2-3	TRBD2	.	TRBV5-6	CASSLVPGTTSGRTDTQYF	TGTGCCAGCAGCTTGGTTCCGGGAACGACTAGCGGGCGCACAGATACGCAGTATTTT
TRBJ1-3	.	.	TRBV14	CASSQVDSSGNTIYF	TGTGCCAGCAGCCAAGTGGACAGCTCTGGAAACACCATATATTTT
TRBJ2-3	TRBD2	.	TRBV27	CASSKRLAGAQDTQYF	TGTGCCAGCAGTAAACGACTAGCCGGAGCACAAGATACGCAGTATTTT
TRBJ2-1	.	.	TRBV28	CASSLWPLGQFF	TGTGCCAGCAGTTTATGGCCCCTCGGGCAGTTCTTC
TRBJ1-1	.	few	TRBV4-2	CASSQGGIRNTEAFF	TGTGCCAGCAGCCAAGGGGGGATACGGAACACTGAAGCTTTCTTT
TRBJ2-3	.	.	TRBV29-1	CSVGDSTDTQYF	TGCAGCGTGGGGGACAGCACAGATACGCAGTATTTT
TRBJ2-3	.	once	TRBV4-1	CASSQVPPPGGDTQYF	TGCGCCAGCAGCCAAGTTCCGCCCCCGGGTGGGGATACGCAGTATTTT
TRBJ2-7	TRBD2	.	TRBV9	CASSVSGRAEQYF	TGTGCCAGCAGCGTTAGCGGGAGGGCCGAGCAGTACTTC
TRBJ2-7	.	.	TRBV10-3	CAISVRDSLYEQYF	TGTGCCATCAGTGTCCGGGACTCCCTCTACGAGCAGTACTTC
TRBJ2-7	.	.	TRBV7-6	CASSLSGPTYEQYF	TGTGCCAGCAGCTTAAGCGGGCCCACCTACGAGCAGTACTTC
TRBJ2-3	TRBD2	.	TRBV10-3	CAINSKTSGREDTQYF	TGTGCCATTAACTCCAAGACTAGCGGGAGAGAAGATACGCAGTATTTT
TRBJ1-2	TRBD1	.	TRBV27	CASSLFPSGGYGYTF	TGTGCCAGCAGTTTATTTCCCTCAGGGGGCTATGGCTACACCTTC
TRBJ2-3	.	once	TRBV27	CASSLFREWGPDTQYF	TGTGCCAGCAGTTTATTCCGGGAGTGGGGCCCAGATACGCAGTATTTT
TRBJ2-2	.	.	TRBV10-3	CAISDGGLPRIDAGELFF	TGTGCCATCAGTGATGGGGGACTTCCCCGAATTGACGCCGGGGAGCTGTTTTTT